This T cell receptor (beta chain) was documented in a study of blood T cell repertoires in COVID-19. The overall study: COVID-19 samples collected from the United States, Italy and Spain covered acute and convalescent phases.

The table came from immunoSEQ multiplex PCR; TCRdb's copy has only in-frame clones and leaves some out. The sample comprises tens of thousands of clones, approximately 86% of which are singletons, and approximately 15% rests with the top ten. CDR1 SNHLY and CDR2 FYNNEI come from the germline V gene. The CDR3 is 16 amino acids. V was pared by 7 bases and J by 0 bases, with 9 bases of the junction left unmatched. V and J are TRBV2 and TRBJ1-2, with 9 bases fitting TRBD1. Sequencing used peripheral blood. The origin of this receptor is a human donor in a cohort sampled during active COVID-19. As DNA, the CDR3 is TGTGCCAGCAACGAACAGGGGGCGGTAGCTAACTATGGCTACACCTTC. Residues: CASNEQGAVANYGYTF.